These 18 T cell receptor beta chains originate from one sample sequenced in a study of T cells in localized non-small cell lung cancer. Method: immunoSEQ multiplex PCR; TCRdb's copy keeps in-frame clones and lacks some. The repertoire holds 19,000 or so clones, with around 80% as singletons. Sequencing was performed on peripheral blood, taken before any cancer treatment. The receptors here all came from a male donor aged 60 or over with stage III lung adenocarcinoma.

The V call is TRBV10-2, the J call TRBJ1-4, with 7 bases that match TRBD1. The CDR3 runs to 16 residues. With 6 bases clipped from V and 4 bases from J, the junction kept 11 bases outside the gene matches. CDR1 is WSHSY and CDR2 is SAAADI in the germline V gene. CDR3 nucleotides: TGCGCCAGCAGAAAGACAGGGTGGGGGTTTAATGAAAAACTGTTTTTT. Encoded protein: CASRKTGWGFNEKLFF.

For this clone: The junction differs from germline at one of its ends, possibly a read error. CDR3 protein: CASTLTPAFDNEQFF. The CDR3 DNA sequence: TGCGCCAGCACCTTGACACCAGCATTTGACAATGAGCAGTTCTTC. This chain joins TRBV5-1 and TRBJ2-1, with D hard to call. The germline gives CDR1 SGHRS, CDR2 YFSETQ. CDR3 length equals 15 residues.

This clone was observed a few times. The rearrangement joins TRBV5-1 to TRBJ1-6; 9 nucleotides match TRBD1. V gave up 7 bases and J gave up 3 bases; unmatched junction bases: 11. Germline CDR1 reads SGHRS; CDR2 reads YFSETQ. The CDR3 has 17 residues. The CDR3 region is CASSRDREVYYNSPLHF. In nucleotides, the CDR3 is TGCGCCAGCTCAAGGGACAGGGAAGTTTACTATAATTCACCCCTCCACTTT.

The chain employs TRBV28 and TRBJ2-5, with unresolved D. Germline values: CDR1 MDHEN, CDR2 SYDVKM. Trimming shortened V by 5 bases and J by 5 bases, and 24 bases separated the two germline ends. There are 17 residues in the CDR3. The CDR3 DNA reads as TGTGCCAGCAGTGACCGCAATCGGATCATCGTCGACGAGACCCAGTACTTC. Translated, it gives CASSDRNRIIVDETQYF.

This sequence joins TRBV18 and TRBJ2-5; D might be TRBD2 (7 bases). Germline CDR1 is KGHSH and CDR2 is LQKENI. Trimming left V 2 bases short and J 1 base short, with 14 bases between. There are 16 residues in the CDR3. The CDR3 nucleotides are TGTGCCAGCTCACCAATGGGGGGGGCCTCCCAAGAGACCCAGTACTTC. Residues: CASSPMGGASQETQYF.

The chain carries TRBV7-8 and TRBJ1-5; D is uncertain. V lost 1 base and J lost 4, with 14 bases in between. Germline CDR1 reads SGHVS; CDR2 reads FQNEAQ. The CDR3 has 16 residues. The CDR3 nucleotides read TGTGCCAGCAGCTTAGAGGATCGCTCGATTAATCAGCCCCAGCATTTT. It translates to CASSLEDRSINQPQHF.

The chain employs TRBV6-1 and TRBJ1-1; 9 bases fit TRBD1. The CDR3 runs 12 residues. CDR1 MNHNS and CDR2 SASEGT come from the germline V gene. V shed 6 bases, J shed 7 bases, and the junction held 3 bases outside the gene matches. The CDR3 coding sequence is TGTGCCAGCAGACGGACAGGGGATGAAGCTTTCTTT. Translating gives CASRRTGDEAFF.

The V and J genes are TRBV6-1 and TRBJ1-1, with D possibly TRBD1 on 6 matching bases. Germline lookup yields CDR1 MNHNS and CDR2 SASEGT. The V end was cut by 7 bases, the J end by 10 bases, with 22 bases between. The CDR3 extends over 14 amino acids. The CDR3 sequence is CASKAVGQGSVAFF. The CDR3 DNA reads as TGTGCCAGCAAGGCGGTCGGGCAGGGGTCCGTAGCTTTCTTT.

The V and J genes are TRBV5-1 and TRBJ1-4; D unresolved. Per the germline V gene, CDR1 is SGHRS and CDR2 is YFSETQ. V shed 0 bases and J shed 7 bases, with 13 bases lying between them. The CDR3 contains 15 residues. DNA for the CDR3: TGCGCCAGCAGCTTGGATCGGGATTGGGGTGAAAAACTGTTTTTT. Translation: CASSLDRDWGEKLFF.

V usage is TRBV11-2 and J usage is TRBJ2-7, with D possibly matching TRBD1 (5 bases). CDR1 is SGHAT, CDR2 FQNNGV, per germline. CDR3 length: 14 residues. Trimming left V 1 base short and J 4 bases short, with 11 bases between. CDR3 sequence reads: CASSLGGAQYEQYF. The CDR3 DNA is TGTGCCAGCAGCTTAGGTGGGGCGCAGTACGAGCAGTACTTC.

The chain employs TRBV6-1 and TRBJ2-7; TRBD1 matches 7 bases. The CDR3 length is 15 residues. V shed 3 bases and J 2 bases; nucleotides not matched to a gene: 7. Germline CDR1 and CDR2: MNHNS and SASEGT. The CDR3 DNA sequence: TGTGCCAGCAGTGATCAGGCAGGGGGTCCCTACGAGCAGTACTTC. It is translated as CASSDQAGGPYEQYF.

The V call is TRBV9, the J call TRBJ1-6; 9 bases are a match to TRBD1. CDR1 and CDR2 (germline): SGDLS, YYNGEE. The CDR3 consists of 15 residues. V was clipped by 3 bases and J by 9 bases; unmatched bases: 7. For the CDR3, the DNA is TGTGCCAGCAGCGCCCGGACAGGGGAGAGTTCACCCCTCCACTTT. Residues: CASSARTGESSPLHF.

V usage is TRBV5-8 and J usage is TRBJ1-1; no clear D. The V end was cut by 0 bases, the J end by 2 bases, with 11 bases between. CDR1 is SGHTS and CDR2 is YDEGEE in the germline V gene. The CDR3 spans 15 residues. The CDR3: CASSLAGRYNTEAFF. As DNA, the CDR3 is TGTGCCAGCAGCTTGGCCGGCAGGTATAACACTGAAGCTTTCTTT. Full variable domain (rest looked up from reference TRBV5-8 and TRBJ1-1): EAGVTQSPTHLIKTRGQQATLRCSPISGHTSVYWYQQALGLGLQFLLWYDEGEERNRGNFPPRFSGRQFPNYSSELNVNALELEDSALYLCASSLAGRYNTEAFFGQGTRLTVV.

The chain combines TRBV6-1 with TRBJ1-1; 7 bases align to TRBD1. CDR1 MNHNS and CDR2 SASEGT come from the germline V gene. V lost 6 bases and J lost 13; bases outside the gene matches: 11. This CDR3 is 12 amino acids long. DNA of the CDR3: TGTGCCAGCAGATCAAGACAGGGTGGGGTTTTCTTT. It specifies CASRSRQGGVFF.

The rearrangement links TRBV10-3 to TRBJ1-1; TRBD1 agrees at 9 bases. V lost 2 bases and J lost 1; bases outside the gene matches: 5. CDR1 ENHRY and CDR2 SYGVKD come from the germline V gene. CDR3 length: 16 amino acids. In nucleotides, the CDR3 is TGTGCCATCAGTGAGAGGGGACAGGGAACGAACACTGAAGCTTTCTTT. This sequence encodes CAISERGQGTNTEAFF.

J is TRBJ2-7 and V is TRBV19; perhaps TRBD1 as D (5 bases). CDR1 is LNHDA, CDR2 SQIVND, per germline (reference sequence). This CDR3 region has 15 residues. Trimming pared 1 base from V and 3 bases from J, leaving 13 bases between. CDR3 protein: CASSIVLGQHYEQYF. In DNA form, the CDR3 reads TGTGCCAGTAGTATAGTTCTAGGACAACACTACGAGCAGTACTTC.

The chain uses TRBV7-9 and TRBJ2-2; 9 bases are shared with TRBD2. V lost 7 bases to trimming and J lost 5 bases; unmatched junction nucleotides: 17. Germline values: CDR1 SEHNR, CDR2 FQNEAQ (reference sequence). This CDR3 spans 18 amino acids. The CDR3 loop reads CASTPPLRGGFSTGELFF. CDR3 nucleotides: TGTGCCAGCACACCTCCTCTGCGGGGGGGCTTCAGTACCGGGGAGCTGTTTTTT.

On this clone itself: This sample includes further DNA sequences coding for the same CDR3. The V gene is TRBV5-8, the J gene TRBJ2-5, with D possibly being TRBD2 (5 bases). Trimming took off 1 base at V and 4 bases at J, with 8 bases between the two ends. Germline V gives CDR1 SGHTS, CDR2 YDEGEE. The CDR3 runs 13 residues. CDR3 DNA sequence: TGTGCCAGCAGCTTGTCGCGGGTAGAGACCCAGTACTTC. This gives the protein CASSLSRVETQYF. The full variable domain, completed using reference TRBV5-8 and TRBJ2-5, is EAGVTQSPTHLIKTRGQQATLRCSPISGHTSVYWYQQALGLGLQFLLWYDEGEERNRGNFPPRFSGRQFPNYSSELNVNALELEDSALYLCASSLSRVETQYFGPGTRLLVL.